This TCR beta chain was captured by sequencing in a study of T cell responses to AZD1222 COVID-19 vaccine. Here immunoSEQ multiplex PCR was the method, and the copy in TCRdb shows in-frame clones only, minus some. Here the sample spans over 150,000 clones, roughly 88% being singletons. The TCR was taken from an adult who received the AZD1222 COVID-19 vaccine. Specimen: peripheral blood, collected 28 days after the second AZD1222 dose.

The CDR3 region has the DNA TGTGCCAGCACCGGCTTAGGGAATCAGCCCCAGCATTTT. Translation: CASTGLGNQPQHF. The chain recombines TRBV6-6 with TRBJ1-5; no reliable D call. V gave up 7 bases and J gave up 4 bases, with 11 bases separating them. CDR1 and CDR2 from the germline V gene are MNHNY and SVGAGI (reference sequence). CDR3 length: 13 amino acids.